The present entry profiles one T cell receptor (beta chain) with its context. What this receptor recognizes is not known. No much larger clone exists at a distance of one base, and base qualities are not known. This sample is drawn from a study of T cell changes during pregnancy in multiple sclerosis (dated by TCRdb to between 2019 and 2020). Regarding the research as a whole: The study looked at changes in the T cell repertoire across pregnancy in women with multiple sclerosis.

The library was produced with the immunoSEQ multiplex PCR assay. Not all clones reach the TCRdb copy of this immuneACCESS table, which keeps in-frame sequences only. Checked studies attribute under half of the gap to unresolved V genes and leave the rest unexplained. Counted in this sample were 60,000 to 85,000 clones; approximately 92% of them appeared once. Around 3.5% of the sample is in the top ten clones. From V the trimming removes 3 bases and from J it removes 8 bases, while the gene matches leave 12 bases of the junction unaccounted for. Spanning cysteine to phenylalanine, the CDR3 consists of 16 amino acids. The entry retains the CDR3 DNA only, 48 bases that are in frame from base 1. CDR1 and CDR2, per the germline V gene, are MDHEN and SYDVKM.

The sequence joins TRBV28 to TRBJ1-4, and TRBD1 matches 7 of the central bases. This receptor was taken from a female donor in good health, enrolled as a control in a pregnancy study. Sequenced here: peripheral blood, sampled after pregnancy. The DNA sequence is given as TGTGCCAGCAGTTTCCCCCTACAGGGGCGTCGGGAAAAACTGTTTTTT. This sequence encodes CASSFPLQGRREKLFF.